This T cell receptor (beta chain) is from a study of graft-versus-host responses after intestinal transplantation. Study overall: Isolated intestinal, liver-intestinal, or multivisceral transplants were what recipients had. Study-wide results and caveats: The recipient marrow held GvH clones, and some of them showed up first in ileum or blood.

Intraepithelial lymphocytes and lamina propria lymphocytes were released through processing of graft tissue. Comment on this clone: As yet, its antigen is unknown.

Profiling relied on immunoSEQ multiplex PCR, and the TCRdb table lists in-frame clones only, not all of them. The sample consists of around 15,000 clones, about 67% of them appearing once. The CDR3 length is 14 residues. Germline V CDR1 and CDR2: MNHNS, SASEGT. Trimming removed 3 bases from V and 4 bases from J, with 10 bases in between. Sequences were derived from ileum tissue, sampled 14 days after transplant. This sequence originates from a human patient who received an intestinal transplant, so some T cells may come from the graft donor. The rearrangement uses TRBV6-1 and TRBJ1-5; tentatively, D is TRBD1 (5 bases). The CDR3 nucleotides read TGTGCCAGCAGTGACGGGACCGGTAATCAGCCCCAGCATTTT. It specifies CASSDGTGNQPQHF.